A selection of T cell receptor beta chains follows, all from one sample in a study of cytomegalovirus exposure and HLA in healthy donors. Profiled with immunoSEQ multiplex PCR; TCRdb holds only in-frame clones, not every one. The table lists roughly 330,000 clones, roughly 87% of them singletons. The material sequenced was PBMCs. The origin of the receptors is a woman aged 25-40 years in good health and CMV-seropositive. The conserved cysteine and the conserved F or W are not part of the CDR3 here.

V gene: TRBV5-1
CDR3 protein: ASSSSTASTDTQY

V gene: TRBV30
CDR3 protein: AWSTRSSNQPQH

V gene: TRBV2
CDR3 protein: ASSADSYSNQPQH

V gene: TRBV27
CDR3 protein: ASSLGYGGLGAYEQY

V gene: TRBV11-2
CDR3 protein: ASSLRQGMNTEAF

V gene: TRBV30
CDR3 protein: AWSVLTAPLGYT

V gene: TRBV7-6
CDR3 protein: ASSLPRGEQF

V gene: TRBV7-6
CDR3 protein: ASSLFSGIIYEQY

V gene: TRBV7-2
CDR3 protein: ASSLQSGTYEQY

V gene: TRBV4-1
CDR3 protein: ASSQDDRGWGRYNEQF

V gene: TRBV25-1
CDR3 protein: ASSDRQPPSYGYT

V gene: TRBV27
CDR3 protein: ASSLLAGSDEQF

V gene: TRBV6-5
CDR3 protein: ASSPRGGRANVLT

V gene: TRBV18
CDR3 protein: ASSPQASGQPYNEQF

V gene: TRBV4-2
CDR3 protein: ASSQVGEGTSYEQY

V gene: TRBV6-1
CDR3 protein: ASGQPGFPNYGYT